Listed here is a single T cell receptor (beta chain). Its antigen is as yet unknown. Germline CDR1 reads SEHNR; CDR2 reads FQNEAQ (reference sequence). The CDR3 has 19 amino acids. V was clipped by 4 bases and J by 2 bases; unmatched bases: 14. These data are taken from a study of T cell responses to AZD1222 COVID-19 vaccine. The study, taken as a whole, reports: Just a handful of AZD1222 recipients tested seropositive at baseline. An increase in Spike-specific TCR breadth and depth was observed after two AZD1222 doses.

The method was immunoSEQ multiplex PCR; TCRdb's version includes in-frame clones alone and lacks a portion of them. In the table there are 150,000 to 200,000 clones, 87% of which are singletons. The specimen was peripheral blood, collected on day 0 of MenACWY control vaccination. This rearrangement joins TRBV7-9 to TRBJ1-4; 9 bases line up with TRBD1. The TCR originated in an adult in good health. The CDR3 DNA reads as TGTGCCAGCAGCTCAAATTTTAGACAGGGGGGATCGACTAATGAAAAACTGTTTTTT. Protein: CASSSNFRQGGSTNEKLFF.